This paragraph covers one TCR beta chain sequence. Its antigen is unidentified. This sample stems from a study of brain T cells in children with intractable seizures. Overall study findings and caveats: Pre- and post-surgery blood differed in depth, so pre-surgery absences may be undersampling.

TCRdb keeps only in-frame clones here, not all; method: immunoSEQ multiplex PCR. The table records about 350,000 clones, 93% of them present only once. Time point denoted: blood from clinic visit 5 months post-surgery; TSC patient then seizure free. Sequencing was limited to surgery cases with top T cell transcript signatures in brain tissue. Before surgery, patients took at least one anti-epileptic drug. This receptor was obtained from a boy less than two years old with tuberous sclerosis and intractable seizures. The material was peripheral blood, obtained 4 to 5 months after surgery.

The CDR3 reads CASRSGTGYMNTEAFF. The DNA for the CDR3 is TGTGCCAGCAGATCCGGGACAGGTTACATGAACACTGAAGCTTTCTTT. V is TRBV2 and J is TRBJ1-1, with 8 nucleotides matching TRBD1. The V and J ends lost 6 bases and 0 bases, in that order; junction bases with no gene match: 9. Germline V gene sequence: CDR1 SNHLY, CDR2 FYNNEI. This CDR3 contains 16 residues. Combining the CDR3 with reference TRBV2 and TRBJ1-1 gives the whole variable domain EPEVTQTPSHQVTQMGQEVILRCVPISNHLYFYWYRQILGQKVEFLVSFYNNEISEKSEIFDDQFSVERPDGSNFTLKIRSTKLEDSAMYFCASRSGTGYMNTEAFFGQGTRLTVV.